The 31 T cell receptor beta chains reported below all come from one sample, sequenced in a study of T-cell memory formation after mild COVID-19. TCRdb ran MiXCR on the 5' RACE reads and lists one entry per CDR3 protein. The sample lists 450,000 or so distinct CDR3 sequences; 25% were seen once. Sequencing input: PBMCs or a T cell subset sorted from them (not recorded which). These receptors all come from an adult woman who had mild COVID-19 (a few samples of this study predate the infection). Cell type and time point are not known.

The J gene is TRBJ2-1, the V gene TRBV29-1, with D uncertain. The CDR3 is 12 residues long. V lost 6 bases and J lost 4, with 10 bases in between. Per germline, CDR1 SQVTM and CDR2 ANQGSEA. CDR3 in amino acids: CSVEPLYNEQFF. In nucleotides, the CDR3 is TGCAGCGTGGAACCCCTTTACAATGAGCAGTTCTTC.

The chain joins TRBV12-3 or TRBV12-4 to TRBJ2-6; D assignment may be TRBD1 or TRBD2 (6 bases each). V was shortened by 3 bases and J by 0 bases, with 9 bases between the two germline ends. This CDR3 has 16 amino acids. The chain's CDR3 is CASSLRGASGANVLTF. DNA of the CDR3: TGTGCCAGCAGTTTGAGGGGGGCCTCTGGGGCCAACGTCCTGACTTTC.

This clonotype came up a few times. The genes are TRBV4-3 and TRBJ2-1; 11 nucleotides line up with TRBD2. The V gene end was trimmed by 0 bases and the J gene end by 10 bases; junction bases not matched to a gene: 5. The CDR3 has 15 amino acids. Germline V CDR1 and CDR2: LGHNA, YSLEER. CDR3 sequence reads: CASSQDLLAGAEQFF. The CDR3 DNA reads TGCGCCAGCAGCCAAGATTTACTAGCGGGAGCAGAGCAGTTCTTC.

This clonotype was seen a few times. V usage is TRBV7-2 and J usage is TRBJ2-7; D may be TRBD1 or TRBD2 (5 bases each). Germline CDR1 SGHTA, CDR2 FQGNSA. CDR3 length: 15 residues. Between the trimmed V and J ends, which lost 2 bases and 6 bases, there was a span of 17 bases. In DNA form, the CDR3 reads TGTGCCAGCAGCTTATACGGCGGGCCTGGGGGCGAGCAGTACTTC. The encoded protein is CASSLYGGPGGEQYF.

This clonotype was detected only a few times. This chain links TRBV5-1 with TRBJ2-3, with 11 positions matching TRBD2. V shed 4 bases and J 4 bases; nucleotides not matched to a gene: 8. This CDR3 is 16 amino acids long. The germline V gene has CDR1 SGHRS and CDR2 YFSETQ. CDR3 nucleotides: TGCGCCAGCAGCCCCTATAGCGGGGGGGCCGCAGATACGCAGTATTTT. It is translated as CASSPYSGGAADTQYF.

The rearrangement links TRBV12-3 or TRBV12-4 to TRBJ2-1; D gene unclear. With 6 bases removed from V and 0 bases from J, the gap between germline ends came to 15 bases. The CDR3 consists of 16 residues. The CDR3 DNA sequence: TGTGCCAGCAGCCAGTCTAGTTTCCGCTCCTACAATGAGCAGTTCTTC. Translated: CASSQSSFRSYNEQFF.

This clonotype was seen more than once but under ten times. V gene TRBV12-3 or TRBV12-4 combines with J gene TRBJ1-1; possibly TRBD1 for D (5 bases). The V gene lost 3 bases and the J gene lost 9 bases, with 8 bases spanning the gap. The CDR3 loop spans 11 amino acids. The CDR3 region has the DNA TGTGCCAGCAGTTTCCGGGGACAAGCTTTCTTT. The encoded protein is CASSFRGQAFF.

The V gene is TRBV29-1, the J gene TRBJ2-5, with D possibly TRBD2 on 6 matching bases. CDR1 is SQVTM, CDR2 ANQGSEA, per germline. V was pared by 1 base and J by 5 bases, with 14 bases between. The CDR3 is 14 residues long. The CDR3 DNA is TGCAGCGTTGAAGTTCCCGGGGACTTGGAGACCCAGTACTTC. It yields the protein CSVEVPGDLETQYF. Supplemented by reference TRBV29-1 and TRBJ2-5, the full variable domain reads SAVISQKPSRDICQRGTSLTIQCQVDSQVTMMFWYRQQPGQSLTLIATANQGSEATYESGFVIDKFPISRPNLTFSTLTVSNMSPEDSSIYLCSVEVPGDLETQYFGPGTRLLVL.

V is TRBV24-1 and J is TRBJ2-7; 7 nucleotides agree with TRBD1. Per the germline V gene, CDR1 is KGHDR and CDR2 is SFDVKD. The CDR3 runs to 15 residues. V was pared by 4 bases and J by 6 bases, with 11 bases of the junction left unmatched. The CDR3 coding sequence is TGTGCCACCAGTGACTCCACTACCCCAGGGGGCGAGCAGTACTTC. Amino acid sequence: CATSDSTTPGGEQYF.

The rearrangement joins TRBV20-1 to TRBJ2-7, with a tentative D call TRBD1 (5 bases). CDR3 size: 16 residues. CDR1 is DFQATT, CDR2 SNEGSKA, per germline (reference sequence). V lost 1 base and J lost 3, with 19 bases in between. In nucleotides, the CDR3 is TGCAGTGCTAGAGGGCAGGGTTTAGTTATGAGCTACGAGCAGTACTTC. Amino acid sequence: CSARGQGLVMSYEQYF.

The CDR3 reads CASEEGNEQFF. DNA of the CDR3: TGTGCCAGTGAAGAGGGAAATGAGCAGTTCTTC. This chain links TRBV19 with TRBJ2-1, with a tentative D call TRBD2 (5 bases). Trimming removed 8 bases from V and 7 bases from J, with 9 bases in between. The germline gives CDR1 LNHDA, CDR2 SQIVND (reference sequence). This CDR3 has 11 amino acids.

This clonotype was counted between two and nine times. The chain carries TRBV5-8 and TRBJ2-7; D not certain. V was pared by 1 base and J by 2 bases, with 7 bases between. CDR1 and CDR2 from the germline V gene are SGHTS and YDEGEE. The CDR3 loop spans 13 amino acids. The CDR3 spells CASSLLAAYEQYF. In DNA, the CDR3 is TGTGCCAGCAGCTTGTTGGCCGCCTACGAGCAGTACTTC.

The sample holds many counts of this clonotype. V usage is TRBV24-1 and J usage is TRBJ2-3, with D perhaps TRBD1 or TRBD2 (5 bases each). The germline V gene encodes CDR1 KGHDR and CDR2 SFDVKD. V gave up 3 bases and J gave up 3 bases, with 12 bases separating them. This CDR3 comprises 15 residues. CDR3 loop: CATSDQGEGTDTQYF. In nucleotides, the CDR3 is TGTGCCACCAGTGATCAGGGAGAAGGGACAGATACGCAGTATTTT.

The CDR3 spells CASSQGREASPYEQYF. The CDR3 DNA sequence: TGCGCCAGCAGCCAAGGCCGGGAGGCCTCTCCCTACGAGCAGTACTTC. The chain has TRBV4-1 and TRBJ2-7, with 7 bases matching TRBD2. The CDR3 length is 16 residues. V lost 1 base to trimming and J lost 2 bases; unmatched junction nucleotides: 8. The V gene's germline CDR1 is MGHRA and CDR2 YSYEKL.

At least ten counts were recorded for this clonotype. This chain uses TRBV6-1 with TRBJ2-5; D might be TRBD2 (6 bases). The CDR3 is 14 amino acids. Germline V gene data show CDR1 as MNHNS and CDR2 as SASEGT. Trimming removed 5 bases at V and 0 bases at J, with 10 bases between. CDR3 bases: TGTGCCAGCAGTCCGGGACTGAACCAAGAGACCCAGTACTTC. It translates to CASSPGLNQETQYF.

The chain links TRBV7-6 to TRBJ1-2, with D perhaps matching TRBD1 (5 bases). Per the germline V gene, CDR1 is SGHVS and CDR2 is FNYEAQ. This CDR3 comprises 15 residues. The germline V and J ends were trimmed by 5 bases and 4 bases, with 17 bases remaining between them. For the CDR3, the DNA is TGTGCCAGCAGCGCCTCGGGGGGTATGGTCTATGGCTACACCTTC. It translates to CASSASGGMVYGYTF.

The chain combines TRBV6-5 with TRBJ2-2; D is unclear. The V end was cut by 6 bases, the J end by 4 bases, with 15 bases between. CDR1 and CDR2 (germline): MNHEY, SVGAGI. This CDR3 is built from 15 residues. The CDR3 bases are TGTGCCAGCAGCCAACATGTGGTGTCCACCGGGGAGCTGTTTTTT. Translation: CASSQHVVSTGELFF.

The CDR3 region is CASRGGQAPEAFF. Written as DNA, the CDR3 is TGTGCCAGCAGGGGAGGACAGGCCCCTGAAGCTTTCTTT. The chain is built from TRBV2 and TRBJ1-1; 7 bases map to TRBD1. The germline V gene encodes CDR1 SNHLY and CDR2 FYNNEI. This CDR3 comprises 13 residues. With V trimmed by 6 bases and J by 6 bases, 7 bases remained unmatched.

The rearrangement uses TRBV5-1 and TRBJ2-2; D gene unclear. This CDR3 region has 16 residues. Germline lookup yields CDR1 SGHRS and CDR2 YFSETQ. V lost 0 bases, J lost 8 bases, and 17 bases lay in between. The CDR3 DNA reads TGCGCCAGCAGCTTGGACGACCCCTTATTCGGGGGGGAGCTGTTTTTT. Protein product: CASSLDDPLFGGELFF. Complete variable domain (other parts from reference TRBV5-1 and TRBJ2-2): KAGVTQTPRYLIKTRGQQVTLSCSPISGHRSVSWYQQTPGQGLQFLFEYFSETQRNKGNFPGRFSGRQFSNSRSEMNVSTLELGDSALYLCASSLDDPLFGGELFFGEGSRLTVL.

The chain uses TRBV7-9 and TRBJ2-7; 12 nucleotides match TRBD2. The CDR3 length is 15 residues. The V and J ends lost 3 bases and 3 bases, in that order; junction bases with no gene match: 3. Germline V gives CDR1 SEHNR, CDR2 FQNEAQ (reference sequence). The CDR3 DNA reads TGTGCCAGCAGCTTTCTAGCGGGAGGGGACTACGAGCAGTACTTC. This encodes CASSFLAGGDYEQYF. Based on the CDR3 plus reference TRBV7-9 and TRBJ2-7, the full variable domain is DTGVSQNPRHKITKRGQNVTFRCDPISEHNRLYWYRQTLGQGPEFLTYFQNEAQLEKSRLLSDRFSAERPKGSFSTLEIQRTEQGDSAMYLCASSFLAGGDYEQYFGPGTRLTVT.

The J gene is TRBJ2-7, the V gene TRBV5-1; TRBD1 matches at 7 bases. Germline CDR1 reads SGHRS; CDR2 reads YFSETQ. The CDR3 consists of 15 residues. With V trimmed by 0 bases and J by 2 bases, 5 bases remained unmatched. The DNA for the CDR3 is TGCGCCAGCAGCTTGGGACAGGGTCCGGCCTACGAGCAGTACTTC. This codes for CASSLGQGPAYEQYF.

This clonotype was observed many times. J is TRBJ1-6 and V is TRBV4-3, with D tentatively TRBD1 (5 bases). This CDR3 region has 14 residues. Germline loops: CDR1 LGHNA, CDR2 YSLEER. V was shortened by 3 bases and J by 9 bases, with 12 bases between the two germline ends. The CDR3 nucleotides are TGCGCCAGCAGCCAGTATATCGGGGGTTCACCCCTCCACTTT. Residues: CASSQYIGGSPLHF.

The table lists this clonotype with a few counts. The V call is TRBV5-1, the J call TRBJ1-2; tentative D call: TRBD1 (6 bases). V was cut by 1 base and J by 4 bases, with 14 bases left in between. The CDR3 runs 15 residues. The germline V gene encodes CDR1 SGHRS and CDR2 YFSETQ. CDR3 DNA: TGCGCCAGCAGCTTGACAGGGAGTTCTTTCTATGGCTACACCTTC. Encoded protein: CASSLTGSSFYGYTF.

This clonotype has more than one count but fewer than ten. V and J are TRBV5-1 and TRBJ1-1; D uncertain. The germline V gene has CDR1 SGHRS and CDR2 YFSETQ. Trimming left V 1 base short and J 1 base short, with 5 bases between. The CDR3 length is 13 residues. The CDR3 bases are TGCGCCAGCAGCTTGCCGGAGAACACTGAAGCTTTCTTT. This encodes CASSLPENTEAFF.

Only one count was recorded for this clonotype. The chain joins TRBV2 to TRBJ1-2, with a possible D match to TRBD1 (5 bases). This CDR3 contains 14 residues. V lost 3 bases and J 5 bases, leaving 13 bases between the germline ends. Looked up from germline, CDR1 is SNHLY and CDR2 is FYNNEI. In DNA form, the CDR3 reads TGTGCCAGCAGTGACGGGTCAGGGATATATGGCTACACCTTC. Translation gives CASSDGSGIYGYTF.

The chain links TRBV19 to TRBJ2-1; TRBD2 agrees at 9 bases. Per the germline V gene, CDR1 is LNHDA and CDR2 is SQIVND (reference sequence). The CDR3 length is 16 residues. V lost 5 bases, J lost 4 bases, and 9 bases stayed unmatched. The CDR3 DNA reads TGTGCCAGTAGTGCGCGGGGGGGCTCTGGTTACAATGAGCAGTTCTTC. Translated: CASSARGGSGYNEQFF.

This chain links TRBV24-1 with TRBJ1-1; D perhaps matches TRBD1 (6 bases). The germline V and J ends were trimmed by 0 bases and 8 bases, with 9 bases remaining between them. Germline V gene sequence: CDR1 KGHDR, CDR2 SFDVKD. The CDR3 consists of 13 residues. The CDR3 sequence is CATSDLAGGEAFF. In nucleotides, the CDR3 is TGTGCCACCAGTGATTTGGCGGGGGGCGAAGCTTTCTTT.

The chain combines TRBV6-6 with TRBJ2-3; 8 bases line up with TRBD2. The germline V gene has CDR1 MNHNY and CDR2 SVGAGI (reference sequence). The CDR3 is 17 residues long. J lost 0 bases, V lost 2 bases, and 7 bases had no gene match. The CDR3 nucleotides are TGTGCCAGCAGTTACGGGCAACTAGCGGTTAGCACAGATACGCAGTATTTT. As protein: CASSYGQLAVSTDTQYF.

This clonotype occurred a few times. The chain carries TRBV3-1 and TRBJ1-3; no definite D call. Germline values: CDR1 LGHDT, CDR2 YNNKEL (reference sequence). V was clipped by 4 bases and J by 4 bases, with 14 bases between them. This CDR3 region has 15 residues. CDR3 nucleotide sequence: TGTGCCAGCAGCCTCACACAAAAAGGGGGAAACACCATATATTTT. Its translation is CASSLTQKGGNTIYF.

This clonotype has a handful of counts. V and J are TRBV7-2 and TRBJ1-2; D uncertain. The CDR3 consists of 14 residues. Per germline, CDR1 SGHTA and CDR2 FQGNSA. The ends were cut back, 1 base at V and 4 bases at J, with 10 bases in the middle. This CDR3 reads CASSLEAESYGYTF. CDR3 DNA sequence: TGTGCCAGCAGCTTAGAGGCAGAGTCCTATGGCTACACCTTC.

The CDR3 is CASSFQREWESTDTQYF. CDR3 sequence (DNA): TGTGCCAGCAGCTTCCAGCGGGAGTGGGAGAGCACAGATACGCAGTATTTT. The J gene is TRBJ2-3, the V gene TRBV7-8; 8 positions agree with TRBD2. V was clipped by 3 bases and J by 0 bases; unmatched bases: 8. CDR1 SGHVS and CDR2 FQNEAQ come from the germline V gene. This CDR3 region has 17 residues.